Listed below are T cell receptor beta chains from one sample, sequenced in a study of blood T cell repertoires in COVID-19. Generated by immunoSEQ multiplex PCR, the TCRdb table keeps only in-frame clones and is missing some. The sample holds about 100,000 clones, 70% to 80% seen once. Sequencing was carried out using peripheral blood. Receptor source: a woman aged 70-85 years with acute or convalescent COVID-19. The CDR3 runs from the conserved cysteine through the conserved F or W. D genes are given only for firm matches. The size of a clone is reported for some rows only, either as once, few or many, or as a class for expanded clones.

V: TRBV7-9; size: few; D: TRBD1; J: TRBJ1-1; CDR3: CASSLSDRGPNTEAFF; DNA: TGTGCCAGCAGCTTATCTGACAGGGGCCCGAACACTGAAGCTTTCTTT
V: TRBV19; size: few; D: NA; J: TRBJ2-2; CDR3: CASSISRNTGELFF; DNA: TGTGCCAGTAGTATCTCGAGGAACACCGGGGAGCTGTTTTTT
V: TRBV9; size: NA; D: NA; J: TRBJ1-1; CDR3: CASSVEQNTEAFF; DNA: TGTGCCAGCAGCGTAGAACAGAACACTGAAGCTTTCTTT
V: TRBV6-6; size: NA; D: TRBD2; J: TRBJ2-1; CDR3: CASTRPLGLAGGNEQFF; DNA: TGTGCCAGCACTCGCCCCTTGGGACTAGCGGGGGGGAATGAGCAGTTCTTC
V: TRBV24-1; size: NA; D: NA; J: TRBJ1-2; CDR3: CATSDPGSGYTF; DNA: TGTGCCACCAGTGACCCAGGGTCCGGCTACACCTTC
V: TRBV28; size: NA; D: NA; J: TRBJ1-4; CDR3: CASSSGGPGEKLFF; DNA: TGTGCCAGCTCGTCGGGGGGGCCGGGGGAAAAACTGTTTTTT
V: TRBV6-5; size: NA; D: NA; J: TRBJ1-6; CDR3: CASSYVDLTNSPLHF; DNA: TGTGCCAGCAGTTACGTTGACCTGACAAATTCACCCCTCCACTTT
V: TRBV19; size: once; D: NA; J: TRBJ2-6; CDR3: CASSNQGGSGANVLTF; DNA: TGTGCCAGTAGTAATCAAGGGGGATCTGGGGCCAACGTCCTGACTTTC
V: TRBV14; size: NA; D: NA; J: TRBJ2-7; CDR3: CASSLIGTPYEQYF; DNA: TGTGCCAGCAGCCTTATTGGGACACCCTACGAGCAGTACTTC
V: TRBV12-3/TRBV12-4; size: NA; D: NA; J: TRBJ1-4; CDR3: CASSFQGNEKLFF; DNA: TGTGCCAGCAGTTTCCAGGGTAATGAAAAACTGTTTTTT
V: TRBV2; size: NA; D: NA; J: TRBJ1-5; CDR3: CASSERESSNQPQHF; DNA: TGTGCCAGCAGTGAACGGGAATCTAGCAATCAGCCCCAGCATTTT
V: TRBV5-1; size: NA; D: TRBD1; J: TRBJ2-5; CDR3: CASSLAGTGAGQETQYF; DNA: TGCGCCAGCAGCTTGGCCGGGACAGGAGCGGGCCAAGAGACCCAGTACTTC
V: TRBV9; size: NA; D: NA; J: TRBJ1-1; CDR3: CASSGHSGSTEAFF; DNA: TGTGCCAGCAGCGGTCATTCAGGATCCACTGAAGCTTTCTTT
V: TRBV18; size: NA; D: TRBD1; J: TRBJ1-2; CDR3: CASSPTGLGYTF; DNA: TGTGCCAGCTCACCGACAGGGCTTGGCTACACCTTC